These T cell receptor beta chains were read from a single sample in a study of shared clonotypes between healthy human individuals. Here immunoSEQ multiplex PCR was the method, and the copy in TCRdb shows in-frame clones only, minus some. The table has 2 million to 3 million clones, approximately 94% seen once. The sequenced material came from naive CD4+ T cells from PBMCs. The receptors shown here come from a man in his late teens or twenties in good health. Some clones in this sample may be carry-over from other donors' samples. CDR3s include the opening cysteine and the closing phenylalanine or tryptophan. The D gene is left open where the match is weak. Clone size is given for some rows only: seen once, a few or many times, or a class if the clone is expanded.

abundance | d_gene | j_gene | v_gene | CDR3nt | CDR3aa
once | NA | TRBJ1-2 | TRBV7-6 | TGTGCCAGCAGCCTCCGGGACTTTGGGGACTATGGCTACACCTTC | CASSLRDFGDYGYTF
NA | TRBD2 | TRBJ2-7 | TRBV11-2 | TGTGCCAGCAGCTCCATGGCTAGCGGGAGATACGAGCAGTACTTC | CASSSMASGRYEQYF
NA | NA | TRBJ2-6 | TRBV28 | TGTGCCAGTCGACAGTTCTCTGGGGCCAACGTCCTGACTTTC | CASRQFSGANVLTF
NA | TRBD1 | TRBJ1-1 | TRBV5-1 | TGCGCCAGCAGCCCCTTACAGGGGTACACTGAAGCTTTCTTT | CASSPLQGYTEAFF
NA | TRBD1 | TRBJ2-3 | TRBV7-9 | TGTGCCAGCAGTCGGGGGAGTGGGACAGGGTACCCAGATACGCAGTATTTT | CASSRGSGTGYPDTQYF
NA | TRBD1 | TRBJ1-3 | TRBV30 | TGTGCCTGGAGTGGGGGACAGACCTCTGGAAACACCATATATTTT | CAWSGGQTSGNTIYF
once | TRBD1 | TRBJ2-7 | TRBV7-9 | TGTGCCAGCAGCTCCTCGCTGGCCAGACAGGGCGTCTCCTACGAGCAGTACTTC | CASSSSLARQGVSYEQYF
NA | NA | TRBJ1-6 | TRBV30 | TGTGCCTGGACTCCAGGGTCCCAATCACCCCTCCACTTT | CAWTPGSQSPLHF
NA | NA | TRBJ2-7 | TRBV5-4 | TGTGCCAGCAGCTTGGCGGAAGGCTACGAGCAGTACTTC | CASSLAEGYEQYF
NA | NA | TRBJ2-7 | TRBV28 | TGTGCCAGCCTCCTTTGGGGCTCTCCCTCCTACGAGCAGTACTTC | CASLLWGSPSYEQYF
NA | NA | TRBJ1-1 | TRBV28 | TGTGCCAGCAGCCCCCCTCTATACACTGAAGCTTTCTTT | CASSPPLYTEAFF
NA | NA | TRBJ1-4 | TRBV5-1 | TGCGCCAGCAGCTTGGTACGACCCGCTGCGGGAAAACTGTTTTTT | CASSLVRPAAGKLFF
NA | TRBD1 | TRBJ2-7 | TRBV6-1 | TGTGCCAGCAGTATCCCGGGACAGGGCTACGAGCAGTACTTC | CASSIPGQGYEQYF
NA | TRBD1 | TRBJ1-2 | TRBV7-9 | TGTGCCAGCAGCCCCTGGGACAGGGTGCGTGAAAATGGCTACACCTTC | CASSPWDRVRENGYTF
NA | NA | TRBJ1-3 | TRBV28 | TGTGCCAGCAGTCGGGTTAGGGGACGGTACTCTGGAAACACCATATATTTT | CASSRVRGRYSGNTIYF
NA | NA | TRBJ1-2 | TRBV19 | TGTGCCTCACAGGCGCCAGGCGGCCTTTGGGTATATGGCTACACCTTC | CASQAPGGLWVYGYTF
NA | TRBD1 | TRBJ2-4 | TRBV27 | TGTGCCAGCAGTGCACCCGGGACAGGGGGCATCGGCATTCAGTACTTC | CASSAPGTGGIGIQYF
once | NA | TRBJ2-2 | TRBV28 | TGTGCCAGCACCGGGACTTCTGAGGGGACCGGGGAGCTGTTTTTT | CASTGTSEGTGELFF
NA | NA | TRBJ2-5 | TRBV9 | TGTGCCAGCAGCTTGGGCTCCCAGGAGACCCAGTACTTC | CASSLGSQETQYF
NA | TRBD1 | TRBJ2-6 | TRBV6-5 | TGTGCCAGCAGTTACTCGACAGGGACTGGGGCCAACGTCCTGACTTTC | CASSYSTGTGANVLTF
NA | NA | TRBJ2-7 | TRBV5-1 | TGCGCCAGCAGCTTGGGCCTAAATGCGATCTACGAGCAGTACTTC | CASSLGLNAIYEQYF
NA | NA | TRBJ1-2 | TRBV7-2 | TGTGCCAGCAGCCTTACAGAGATTAACTATGGCTACACCTTC | CASSLTEINYGYTF
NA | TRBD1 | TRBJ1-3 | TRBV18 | TGTGCCAGCTCACTGGGACAGGCCAACTCTGGAAACACCATATATTTT | CASSLGQANSGNTIYF
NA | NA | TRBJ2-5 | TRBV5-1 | TGCGCCAGCAGCTTGGGGGGGGCGGAGGCGGAGACCCAGTACTTC | CASSLGGAEAETQYF
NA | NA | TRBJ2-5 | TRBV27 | TGTGCCAGCCGAGGGGACGTTGGGTACCAAGAGACCCAGTACTTC | CASRGDVGYQETQYF
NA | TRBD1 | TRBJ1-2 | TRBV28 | TGTGCCAGCAGCTCCCCGGGACAGATTATCTCTGGCTACACCTTC | CASSSPGQIISGYTF
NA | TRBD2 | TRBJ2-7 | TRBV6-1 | TGTGCCAGCATTAGCGGGATCGTCTATTACGAGCAGTACTTC | CASISGIVYYEQYF
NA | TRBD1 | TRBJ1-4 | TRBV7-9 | TGTGCCAGCAGCCGGGACAGGGCAGGGGAAAAACTGTTTTTT | CASSRDRAGEKLFF
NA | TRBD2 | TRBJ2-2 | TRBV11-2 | TGTGCCAGCAATACGGCTAGCGGTAACACCGGGGAGCTGTTTTTT | CASNTASGNTGELFF
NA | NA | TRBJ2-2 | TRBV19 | TGTGCCAGTAGTATTGGCCAACAGTACACCGGGGAGCTGTTTTTT | CASSIGQQYTGELFF
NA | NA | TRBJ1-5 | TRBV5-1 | TGCGCCAGCAGCGTATATAGCAATCAGCCCCAGCATTTT | CASSVYSNQPQHF
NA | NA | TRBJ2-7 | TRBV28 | TGTGCCAGCAGTGATGGGACGAGCTCCTACGAGCAGTACTTC | CASSDGTSSYEQYF
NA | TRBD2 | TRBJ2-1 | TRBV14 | TGTGCCAGCAGCCAAGATTTAGGTAGCGGGAGCTCCTACAATGAGCAGTTCTTC | CASSQDLGSGSSYNEQFF
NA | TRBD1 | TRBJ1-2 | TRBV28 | TGTGCCAGCAGTTCGCCTCCGACAGGGGGGTATGGCTACACCTTC | CASSSPPTGGYGYTF
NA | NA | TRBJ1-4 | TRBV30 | TGTGCCTGGATGTTACAGCCTAATGAAAAACTGTTTTTT | CAWMLQPNEKLFF
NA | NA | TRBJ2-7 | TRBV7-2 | TGTGCCAGCAGCCCCCCCCGCCCCGACACACAGTACTTC | CASSPPRPDTQYF
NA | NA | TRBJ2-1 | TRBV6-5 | TGTGCCAGCAGTTACGCTAGCCCTCAGTACAATGAGCAGTTCTTC | CASSYASPQYNEQFF
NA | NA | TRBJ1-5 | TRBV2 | TGTGCCAGCAACCTGAGGGGTGGGCCCCAGCATTTT | CASNLRGGPQHF
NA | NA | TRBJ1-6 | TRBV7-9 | TGTGCCAGCAGCTTCTCTACAGTTAATTCACCCCTCCACTTT | CASSFSTVNSPLHF
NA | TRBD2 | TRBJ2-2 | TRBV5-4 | TGTGCCAGCAGACTTAGCGGGAGGTCCAACACCGGGGAGCTGTTTTTT | CASRLSGRSNTGELFF
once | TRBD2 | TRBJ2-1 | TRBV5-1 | TGCGCCAGCAGCTTGGAATCTCGGGACTACAACAATGAGCAGTTCTTC | CASSLESRDYNNEQFF
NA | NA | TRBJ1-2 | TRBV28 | TGTGCCAGCAGTTACGGGGGTATGGGGTATGGCTACACCTTC | CASSYGGMGYGYTF
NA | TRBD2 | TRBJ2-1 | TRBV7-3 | TGTGCCAGCAGTCCAATAGCGGGGGAGCAGTTCTTC | CASSPIAGEQFF
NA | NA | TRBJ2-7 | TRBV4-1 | TGCGCCAGCAGCCAAGGTCAGCCTCTGAGCTCCTACGAGCAGTACTTC | CASSQGQPLSSYEQYF
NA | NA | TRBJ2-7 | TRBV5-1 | TGCGCCAGCAGCGGAGGTCCCACAAACTCCTACGAGCAGTACTTC | CASSGGPTNSYEQYF
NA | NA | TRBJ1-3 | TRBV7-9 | TGTGCCAGCAGCTTCCGTAGGGACACCATATATTTT | CASSFRRDTIYF
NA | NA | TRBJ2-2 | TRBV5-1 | TGCGCCAGCAGCCTGACTCTCTACACCGGGGAGCTGTTTTTT | CASSLTLYTGELFF
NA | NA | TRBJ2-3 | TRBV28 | TGTGCCAGCACAGACCCCACAGATACGCAGTATTTT | CASTDPTDTQYF